The next 27 T cell receptor beta chains were all read from a single sample in a study of shared clonotypes between healthy human individuals. Clones were sequenced by immunoSEQ multiplex PCR, and TCRdb holds only the in-frame ones, with some missing. The table lists roughly 500,000 clones, 95% to 97% of them singletons. The specimen sequenced was naive CD4+ T cells sorted from blood. Subset described: CD45RA+ positively selected. These receptors all stem from a woman aged 25 to 39 in good health.

The rearrangement joins TRBV5-1 to TRBJ2-1, with TRBD2 identical over 14 bases. The germline V gene has CDR1 SGHRS and CDR2 YFSETQ. V trimming: 0 bases; J trimming: 8 bases; junction bases outside the gene matches: 4. CDR3 length: 16 amino acids. DNA of the CDR3: TGCGCCAGCAGCTTGGTGACTAGCGGGAGGGGGGATGAGCAGTTCTTC. It specifies CASSLVTSGRGDEQFF.

This sequence joins TRBV7-5 and TRBJ2-6. TRBV7-5 is a known pseudogene. The CDR3 consists of 15 residues. As DNA, the CDR3 is TGTGTCAGAAGCTCGTACGTCTCTGGGGCCAACGTCCTGACTTTC. This gives the protein CVRSSYVSGANVLTF.

This chain uses TRBV5-4 with TRBJ2-3; possibly TRBD1 for D (6 bases). CDR1 is SGHNT, CDR2 YYREEE, per germline (reference sequence). The V end was cut by 4 bases, the J end by 2 bases, with 17 bases between. The CDR3 contains 16 residues. Here the CDR3 reads CASSPPRQAYTDTQYF. In DNA form, the CDR3 reads TGTGCCAGCAGCCCGCCACGACAGGCCTACACAGATACGCAGTATTTT. The variable domain in full, with the rest retrieved from reference TRBV5-4 and TRBJ2-3, is ETGVTQSPTHLIKTRGQQVTLRCSSQSGHNTVSWYQQALGQGPQFIFQYYREEENGRGNFPPRFSGLQFPNYSSELNVNALELDDSALYLCASSPPRQAYTDTQYFGPGTRLTVL.

V usage is TRBV6-1 and J usage is TRBJ2-7, with 10 bases matching TRBD1. V lost 4 bases and J lost 3; bases outside the gene matches: 6. The CDR3 has 15 amino acids. CDR1 and CDR2 from the germline V gene are MNHNS and SASEGT. CDR3 in amino acids: CASSVTGTGDYEQYF. The CDR3, as DNA: TGTGCCAGCAGTGTAACCGGGACAGGGGACTACGAGCAGTACTTC.

V gene TRBV5-5 combines with J gene TRBJ2-7, with a tentative D call TRBD2 (6 bases). The CDR3 extends over 17 amino acids. Germline loops: CDR1 SGHKS, CDR2 YYEKEE (reference sequence). With 3 bases removed from V and 3 bases from J, the gap between germline ends came to 22 bases. The CDR3 reads CASSSSLRVGGIYEQYF. CDR3 sequence (DNA): TGTGCCAGCAGCTCGTCCCTCAGGGTTGGGGGGATCTACGAGCAGTACTTC.

This chain joins TRBV7-9 and TRBJ1-5, with D possibly matching TRBD1 (6 bases). Germline V gene data show CDR1 as SEHNR and CDR2 as FQNEAQ (reference sequence). V was cut by 1 base and J by 3 bases, with 19 bases left in between. The CDR3 totals 18 residues. Written as DNA, the CDR3 is TGTGCCAGCAGCTTAGGATCCAATACCAGGGGACACAATCAGCCCCAGCATTTT. The encoded protein is CASSLGSNTRGHNQPQHF.

The sample holds one count of this clone. The chain carries TRBV5-1 and TRBJ1-2; TRBD1 agrees at 9 bases. The CDR3 runs to 14 residues. Germline assignment: CDR1 SGHRS and CDR2 YFSETQ. The junction had 7 bases not matched to a gene; V was cut back by 2 bases and J by 8 bases. The CDR3 DNA is TGCGCCAGCAGCTTCGACAGGGGGGCGGAAGGCTACACCTTC. Translating gives CASSFDRGAEGYTF.

J is TRBJ1-5 and V is TRBV19, with a weak D call TRBD1 (5 bases). Trimming stripped 3 bases from V and 0 bases from J, with 18 bases between. Germline V gene lookup returns CDR1 LNHDA and CDR2 SQIVND (reference sequence). This CDR3 has 18 amino acids. CDR3 coding DNA: TGTGCCAGTAGTATCGGTGGGGACCACCGAACTAGCAATCAGCCCCAGCATTTT. This sequence encodes CASSIGGDHRTSNQPQHF.

The V gene is TRBV7-2, the J gene TRBJ1-2, with TRBD1 matching over 7 bases. CDR3 length: 13 amino acids. V gave up 4 bases and J gave up 6 bases; unmatched junction bases: 5. The germline V gene encodes CDR1 SGHTA and CDR2 FQGNSA. CDR3 nucleotides: TGTGCCAGCAGCTGGGACAGACTCAATGGCTACACCTTC. It encodes CASSWDRLNGYTF.

The chain has TRBV19 and TRBJ1-2, with a tentative D call TRBD1 (5 bases). Germline CDR1 and CDR2: LNHDA and SQIVND (reference sequence). V was pared by 8 bases and J by 3 bases, with 16 bases between. The CDR3 is 14 amino acids. The CDR3, as DNA: TGTGCCAGTGGTCGTCCCGGGACGGACTATGGCTACACCTTC. Translation gives CASGRPGTDYGYTF.

This rearrangement joins TRBV7-9 to TRBJ2-7; 11 bases are a match to TRBD1. Germline V gene lookup returns CDR1 SEHNR and CDR2 FQNEAQ (reference sequence). CDR3 length equals 15 residues. J gave up 1 base and V 5 bases, and 4 bases lay outside the gene matches. This CDR3 reads CASSPGQGVSYEQYF. The CDR3 region has the DNA TGTGCCAGCAGCCCGGGACAGGGGGTTTCCTACGAGCAGTACTTC.

The chain combines TRBV27 with TRBJ2-7; 10 nucleotides agree with TRBD1. Germline V gene lookup returns CDR1 MNHEY and CDR2 SMNVEV (reference sequence). The CDR3 has 19 amino acids. Losses at the gene ends were 2 bases for V and 3 bases for J; bases not matched to a gene: 16. The CDR3 sequence: CASSLEGPPPGQGFYEQYF. For the CDR3, the DNA is TGTGCCAGCAGTTTAGAAGGCCCCCCTCCGGGACAGGGGTTCTACGAGCAGTACTTC.

This chain connects TRBV27 to TRBJ1-5; 9 bases align to TRBD1. The trim removed 6 bases at V and 1 base at J, leaving 10 bases unmatched. The CDR3 is 17 amino acids. Germline lookup yields CDR1 MNHEY and CDR2 SMNVEV (reference sequence). The CDR3 region is CASREGTGYASNQPQHF. The CDR3 DNA sequence: TGTGCCAGCAGGGAAGGGACAGGGTATGCGAGCAATCAGCCCCAGCATTTT.

The rearrangement uses TRBV2 and TRBJ1-3; D gene ambiguous. The length of the CDR3 is 14 residues. Germline V gene lookup returns CDR1 SNHLY and CDR2 FYNNEI. V shed 8 bases and J shed 0 bases, with 11 bases lying between them. DNA for the CDR3: TGTGCCAGCGTATCTGCTAGCTCTGGAAACACCATATATTTT. Its translation is CASVSASSGNTIYF.

The chain links TRBV28 to TRBJ2-1; D is tentatively TRBD1 or TRBD2 (6 bases each). The V gene lost 2 bases and the J gene lost 4 bases, with 15 bases spanning the gap. The CDR3 extends over 16 amino acids. Per the germline V gene, CDR1 is MDHEN and CDR2 is SYDVKM. The CDR3 spells CASSLAGGRTYNEQFF. DNA for the CDR3: TGTGCCAGCAGTTTAGCCGGGGGCAGGACGTACAATGAGCAGTTCTTC.

The V call is TRBV2, the J call TRBJ2-7, with D tentatively TRBD2 (6 bases). Germline V gene data show CDR1 as SNHLY and CDR2 as FYNNEI. The CDR3 is made up of 14 amino acids. The V end was cut by 5 bases, the J end by 2 bases, with 13 bases between. The CDR3 loop is CASSYHSGTYEQYF. CDR3 DNA: TGTGCCAGCAGTTATCATAGCGGAACCTACGAGCAGTACTTC.

The V and J genes are TRBV28 and TRBJ1-1; TRBD1 is a possible D gene (5 bases). V was clipped by 6 bases and J by 1 base, with 9 bases between them. Germline lookup yields CDR1 MDHEN and CDR2 SYDVKM. The CDR3 loop spans 13 amino acids. In DNA, the CDR3 is TGTGCCAGCAGGGGGGACGGGAACACTGAAGCTTTCTTT. Translation: CASRGDGNTEAFF.

The chain carries TRBV28 and TRBJ2-1; TRBD1 agrees at 8 bases. The V segment lost 6 bases and the J segment 0 bases; nucleotides outside the gene matches: 7. The germline V gene encodes CDR1 MDHEN and CDR2 SYDVKM. This CDR3 spans 16 amino acids. The CDR3 protein is CASRPEGTGSYNEQFF. In nucleotides, the CDR3 is TGTGCCAGCAGGCCCGAAGGGACAGGCTCCTACAATGAGCAGTTCTTC.

This chain joins TRBV19 and TRBJ2-1; TRBD1 matches at 10 bases. J was trimmed by 6 bases and V by 7 bases; bases with no gene match: 12. In germline, CDR1 is LNHDA, CDR2 SQIVND (reference sequence). The CDR3 has 16 residues. The CDR3 bases are TGTGCCAGTATCGCTCGGAGGACAGGGGGAGGCAATGAGCAGTTCTTC. It specifies CASIARRTGGGNEQFF.

The chain uses TRBV5-1 and TRBJ1-1, with D possibly matching TRBD1 (6 bases). The CDR3 has 15 amino acids. The germline V and J ends were trimmed by 0 bases and 2 bases, with 11 bases remaining between them. Germline CDR1 and CDR2: SGHRS and YFSETQ. CDR3 loop: CASSLAGGRNTEAFF. DNA for the CDR3: TGCGCCAGCAGCTTGGCCGGGGGGCGAAACACTGAAGCTTTCTTT.

This chain joins TRBV23-1 and TRBJ1-2; the match to TRBD1 covers 7 bases. TRBV23-1 is labeled an ORF, and its function is uncertain. V shed 3 bases, J shed 2 bases, and the junction held 3 bases outside the gene matches. The CDR3 is 14 amino acids. This chain's CDR3 is CASSHPGQNYGYTF. CDR3 nucleotides: TGCGCCAGCAGTCACCCGGGACAGAACTATGGCTACACCTTC.

DNA for the CDR3: TGCGCCAGCAGCTCAGGGGGCGCAGGTGGCTACACCTTC. The encoded protein is CASSSGGAGGYTF. V is TRBV10-1 and J is TRBJ1-2; 8 bases agree with TRBD1. CDR3 length equals 13 residues. J gave up 7 bases and V 6 bases, and 7 bases lay outside the gene matches. Germline lookup yields CDR1 WNHNN and CDR2 SYGVQD (reference sequence).

CDR3: CASSEMDTEAFF. CDR3 in DNA: TGCGCCAGCAGTGAGATGGACACTGAAGCTTTCTTT. The rearrangement uses TRBV10-2 and TRBJ1-1; D call uncertain. Trimming took 2 bases from V and 3 from J, leaving 4 bases between them. This CDR3 comprises 12 residues. The V gene's germline CDR1 is WSHSY and CDR2 SAAADI.

The chain joins TRBV11-3 to TRBJ2-1; D tentatively fits TRBD1 or TRBD2 (5 bases each). Germline loops: CDR1 SGHNT, CDR2 YENEEA. V lost 1 base and J lost 9, with 16 bases in between. The CDR3 loop spans 15 amino acids. The chain's CDR3 is CASSLGGSGLREQFF. In DNA form, the CDR3 reads TGTGCCAGCAGCTTAGGGGGGTCAGGGTTACGTGAGCAGTTCTTC.

The chain recombines TRBV28 with TRBJ2-7; TRBD2 agrees at 8 bases. CDR3 length: 17 amino acids. The V and J ends lost 5 bases and 2 bases, in that order; junction bases with no gene match: 14. CDR1 is MDHEN and CDR2 is SYDVKM in the germline V gene. The CDR3 region has the DNA TGTGCCAGCAGTGCCCAACGTGGGCTAGCGGGCGCCTACGAGCAGTACTTC. It specifies CASSAQRGLAGAYEQYF. The full variable domain, completed using reference TRBV28 and TRBJ2-7, is DVKVTQSSRYLVKRTGEKVFLECVQDMDHENMFWYRQDPGLGLRLIYFSYDVKMKEKGDIPEGYSVSREKKERFSLILESASTNQTSMYLCASSAQRGLAGAYEQYFGPGTRLTVT.

This chain joins TRBV2 and TRBJ2-7; no definite D call. The germline V gene has CDR1 SNHLY and CDR2 FYNNEI. This CDR3 spans 13 amino acids. V was pared by 3 bases and J by 5 bases, with 11 bases between. CDR3 protein: CASSEGSGDEQYF. For the CDR3, the DNA is TGTGCCAGCAGTGAGGGGTCTGGGGACGAGCAGTACTTC.

This sequence joins TRBV30 and TRBJ1-5; D ambiguous. V was trimmed by 3 bases and J by 4 bases, leaving 10 bases between them. The CDR3 length is 13 residues. In germline, CDR1 is GTSNPN, CDR2 SVGIG (reference sequence). In DNA, the CDR3 is TGTGCCTGGAGCCCTGGCCCTAATCAGCCCCAGCATTTT. Its protein is CAWSPGPNQPQHF.